The rows below give T cell receptor beta chains drawn from one sample of a study of shared clonotypes between healthy human individuals. Repertoires were generated with immunoSEQ multiplex PCR, while TCRdb's copy carries only in-frame clones and drops some. The sample contains some 500,000 clones, 96% of which appear only once. Sequencing was performed on naive CD4+ T cells sorted from blood. The receptors come from a woman in her twenties or thirties in good health. Each CDR3 is given with its conserved first and last residue. The D gene is left open where the match is weak.

d_call v_call cdr3_aa
NA TRBV5-5 CASSPLTANYEQYF
NA TRBV10-2 CASKGPGELFF
NA TRBV5-4 CASSLGGPKVRKLFF
NA TRBV11-3 CASSPSQSPYEQYF
TRBD1 TRBV5-8 CASSPRQGTIYQPQHF
TRBD2 TRBV19 CASSLRTSGTYEQYF
NA TRBV30 CAWSVLYEQYF
NA TRBV2 CASRGRDIPTDTQYF
NA TRBV27 CASTPLGGGTYEQYF
NA TRBV21-1 CASNPSTGFYNEQFF
NA TRBV11-2 CASRQRGEETQYF
TRBD2 TRBV28 CASSPILSGLAIYNEQFF
NA TRBV2 CASSAWTAGVTGELFF
NA TRBV7-9 CASSLGDRIYEQYF
TRBD1 TRBV27 CASSSHRGNTEAFF
TRBD1 TRBV10-2 CASSDSGQAYEQYF
TRBD1 TRBV28 CASSFPTGGVQSSYNEQFF
NA TRBV5-1 CASRLVTYNEQFF
TRBD2 TRBV4-1 CASSQVLVPSGYSGANVLTF
NA TRBV5-1 CASSFGRTETQYF
TRBD1 TRBV27 CASRQGVRNTEAFF
NA TRBV21-1 CASGSMGTLSSYEQYF
TRBD1 TRBV29-1 CSVVDRGRFGYLPYEQYF
TRBD1 TRBV29-1 CSVQRGGPGQGNTF
NA TRBV10-3 CAISSLGGYEQYF